This T cell receptor beta chain was sequenced for a study of T-cell memory formation after mild COVID-19. Across the whole study: Each donor largely had its own TCR clusters. Study findings and constraints: Researchers could not confirm that second-wave clones peaking on day 37 targeted SARS-CoV-2. Researchers report contracting CD4+ clones mostly in CM and EM, with CD8+ clones in EMRA. Clones shrinking from day 15 to 85 showed even CD4/CD8 mixes; later expanders tilted CD4+.

On this clonotype itself: What it binds is unknown.

TCRdb re-derived calls from the 5' RACE reads in MiXCR, one entry per CDR3 protein. The repertoire consists of 400,000 or so distinct CDR3 sequences, with around 20% occurring once and the leading ten covering 7.5% to 9.5%. The CDR3 consists of 15 residues. Per germline, CDR1 MGHRA and CDR2 YSYEKL. Trimming removed 4 bases from V and 9 bases from J; junction bases left unmatched: 8. This clonotype was obtained from an adult woman who had mild COVID-19 (a few samples of this study predate the infection). Cell type and time point are not known. The specimen sequenced was PBMCs or a T cell subset sorted from them (not recorded which). V and J are TRBV4-1 and TRBJ2-1; 11 nucleotides align to TRBD2. The CDR3 DNA reads as TGCGCCAGCAGCCGAACTAGCGGGAGAGCCGGTGAGCAGTTCTTC. Encoded protein: CASSRTSGRAGEQFF.